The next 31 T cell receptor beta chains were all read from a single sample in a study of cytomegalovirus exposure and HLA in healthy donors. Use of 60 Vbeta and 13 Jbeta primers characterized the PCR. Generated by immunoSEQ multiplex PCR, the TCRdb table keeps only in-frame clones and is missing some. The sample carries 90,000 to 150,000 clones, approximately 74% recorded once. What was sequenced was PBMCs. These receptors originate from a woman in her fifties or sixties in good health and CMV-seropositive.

CDR3: CASSYARGGYEQYF. For the CDR3, the DNA is TGTGCCAGCAGCTACGCGCGGGGTGGGTACGAGCAGTACTTC. The rearrangement uses TRBV6-5 and TRBJ2-7; TRBD2 might be the D (6 bases). CDR1 is MNHEY and CDR2 is SVGAGI in the germline V gene. This CDR3 is built from 14 residues. V was shortened by 6 bases and J by 4 bases, with 16 bases between the two germline ends.

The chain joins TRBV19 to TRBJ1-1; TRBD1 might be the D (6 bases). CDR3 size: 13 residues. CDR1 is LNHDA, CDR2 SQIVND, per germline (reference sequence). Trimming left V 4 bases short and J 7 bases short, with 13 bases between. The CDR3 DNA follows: TGTGCCAGTAGTAAGGGACAAACTTTTGAAGCTTTCTTT. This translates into CASSKGQTFEAFF.

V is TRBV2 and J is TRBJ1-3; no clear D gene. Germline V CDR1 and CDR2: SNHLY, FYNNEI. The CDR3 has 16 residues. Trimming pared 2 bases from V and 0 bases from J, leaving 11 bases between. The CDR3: CASSESLGSSGNTIYF. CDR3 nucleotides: TGTGCCAGCAGTGAATCTCTGGGGAGCTCTGGAAACACCATATATTTT.

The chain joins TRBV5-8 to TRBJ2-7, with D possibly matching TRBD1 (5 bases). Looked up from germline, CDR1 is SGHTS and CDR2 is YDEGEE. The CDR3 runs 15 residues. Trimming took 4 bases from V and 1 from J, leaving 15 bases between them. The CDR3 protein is CASSETWGPSYEQYF. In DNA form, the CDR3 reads TGTGCCAGCAGCGAAACGTGGGGCCCGTCCTACGAGCAGTACTTC.

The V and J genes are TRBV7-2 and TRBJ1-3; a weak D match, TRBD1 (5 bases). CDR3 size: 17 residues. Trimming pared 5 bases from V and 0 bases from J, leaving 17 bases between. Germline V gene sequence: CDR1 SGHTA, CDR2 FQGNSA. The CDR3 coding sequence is TGTGCCAGCAGCCCACTCGGGGGGGGTATCTCTGGAAACACCATATATTTT. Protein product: CASSPLGGGISGNTIYF.

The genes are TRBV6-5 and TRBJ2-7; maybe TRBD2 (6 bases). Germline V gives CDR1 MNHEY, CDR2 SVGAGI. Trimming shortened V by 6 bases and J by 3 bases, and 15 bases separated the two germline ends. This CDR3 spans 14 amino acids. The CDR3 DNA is TGTGCCAGCAGCCGCGCGGGGCTGGGCTACGAGCAGTACTTC. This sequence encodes CASSRAGLGYEQYF.

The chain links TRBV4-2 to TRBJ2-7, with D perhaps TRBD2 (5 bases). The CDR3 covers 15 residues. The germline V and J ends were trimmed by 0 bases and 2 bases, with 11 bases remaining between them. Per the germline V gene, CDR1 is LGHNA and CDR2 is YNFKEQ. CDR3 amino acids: CASSQDRTGPYEQYF. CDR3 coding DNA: TGTGCCAGCAGCCAAGATCGGACTGGCCCCTACGAGCAGTACTTC.

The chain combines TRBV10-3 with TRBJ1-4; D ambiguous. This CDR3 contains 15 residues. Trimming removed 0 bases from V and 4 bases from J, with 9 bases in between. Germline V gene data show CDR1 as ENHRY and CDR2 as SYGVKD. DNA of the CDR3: TGTGCCATCAGTGAGTCAGAAGGCGGTAATGAAAAACTGTTTTTT. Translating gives CAISESEGGNEKLFF.

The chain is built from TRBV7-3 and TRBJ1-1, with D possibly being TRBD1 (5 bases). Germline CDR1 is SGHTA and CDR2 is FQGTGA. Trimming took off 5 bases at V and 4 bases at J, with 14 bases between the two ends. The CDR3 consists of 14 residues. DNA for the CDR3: TGTGCCAGCAGCCCGCTGGGGCCGGCCACTGAAGCTTTCTTT. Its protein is CASSPLGPATEAFF.

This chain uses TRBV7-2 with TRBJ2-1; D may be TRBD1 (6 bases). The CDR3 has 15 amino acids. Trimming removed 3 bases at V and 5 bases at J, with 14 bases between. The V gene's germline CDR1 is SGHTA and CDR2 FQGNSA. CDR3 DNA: TGTGCCAGCAGCTTCGACAGGACGCTCAACAATGAGCAGTTCTTC. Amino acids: CASSFDRTLNNEQFF.

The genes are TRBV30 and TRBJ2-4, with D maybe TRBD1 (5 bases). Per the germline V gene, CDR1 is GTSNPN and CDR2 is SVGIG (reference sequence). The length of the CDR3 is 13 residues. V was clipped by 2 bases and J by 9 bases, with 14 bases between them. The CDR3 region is CAWSLGDMGIQYF. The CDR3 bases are TGTGCCTGGAGTTTAGGGGATATGGGCATTCAGTACTTC. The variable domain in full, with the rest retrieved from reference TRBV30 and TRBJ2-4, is SQTIHQWPATLVQPVGSPLSLECTVEGTSNPNLYWYRQAAGRGLQLLFYSVGIGQISSEVPQNLSASRPQDRQFILSSKKLLLSDSGFYLCAWSLGDMGIQYFGAGTRLSVL.

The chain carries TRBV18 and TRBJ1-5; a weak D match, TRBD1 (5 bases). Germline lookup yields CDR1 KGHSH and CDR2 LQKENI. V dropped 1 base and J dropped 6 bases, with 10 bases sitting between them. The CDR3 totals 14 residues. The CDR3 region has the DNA TGTGCCAGCTCACCACAGGGAGGGACTCAGCCCCAGCATTTT. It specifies CASSPQGGTQPQHF.

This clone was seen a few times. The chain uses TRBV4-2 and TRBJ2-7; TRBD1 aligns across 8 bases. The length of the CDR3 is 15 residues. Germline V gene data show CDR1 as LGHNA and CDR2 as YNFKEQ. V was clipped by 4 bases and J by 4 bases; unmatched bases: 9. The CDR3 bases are TGTGCCAGCAGCCCTACCGGGACAGGAGTATACGAGCAGTACTTC. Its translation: CASSPTGTGVYEQYF.

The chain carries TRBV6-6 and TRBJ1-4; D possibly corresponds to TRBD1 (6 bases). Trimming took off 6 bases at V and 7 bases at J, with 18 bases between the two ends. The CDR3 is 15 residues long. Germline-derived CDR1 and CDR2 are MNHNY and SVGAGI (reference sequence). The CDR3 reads CASSPRTEGAEKLFF. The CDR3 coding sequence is TGTGCCAGCAGCCCCAGGACAGAGGGTGCTGAAAAACTGTTTTTT.

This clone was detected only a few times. The CDR3 here is CASGLYEDREVLTYEQYF. As DNA, the CDR3 is TGTGCTAGTGGTTTGTACGAGGACAGGGAGGTCCTAACCTACGAGCAGTACTTC. This chain joins TRBV12-5 and TRBJ2-7; TRBD1 matches at 8 bases. The germline V gene encodes CDR1 LGHNT and CDR2 FRNRAP. The CDR3 is 18 residues long. Germline trimming cut 2 bases from V and 2 bases from J; bases unmatched to any gene: 14. Together with reference TRBV12-5 and TRBJ2-7, the CDR3 gives the full variable domain: DARVTQTPRHKVTEMGQEVTMRCQPILGHNTVFWYRQTMMQGLELLAYFRNRAPLDDSGMPKDRFSAEMPDATLATLKIQPSEPRDSAVYFCASGLYEDREVLTYEQYFGPGTRLTVT.

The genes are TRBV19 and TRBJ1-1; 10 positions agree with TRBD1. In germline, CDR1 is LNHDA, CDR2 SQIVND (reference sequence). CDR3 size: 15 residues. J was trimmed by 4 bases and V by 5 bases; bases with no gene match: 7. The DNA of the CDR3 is TGTGCCAGTAGTGAAATGACAGGGGGCAGCACTGAAGCTTTCTTT. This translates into CASSEMTGGSTEAFF.

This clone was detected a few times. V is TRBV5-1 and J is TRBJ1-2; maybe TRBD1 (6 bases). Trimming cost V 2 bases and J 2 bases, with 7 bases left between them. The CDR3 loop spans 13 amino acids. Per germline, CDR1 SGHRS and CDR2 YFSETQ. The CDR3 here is CASSFGQNYGYTF. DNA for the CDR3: TGCGCCAGCAGCTTTGGACAGAACTATGGCTACACCTTC.

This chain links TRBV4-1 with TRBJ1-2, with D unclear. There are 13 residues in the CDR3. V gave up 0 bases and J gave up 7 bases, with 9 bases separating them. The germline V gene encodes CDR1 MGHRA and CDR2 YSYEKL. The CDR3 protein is CASSQDQSRGYTF. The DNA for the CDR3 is TGCGCCAGCAGCCAAGATCAAAGCCGTGGCTACACCTTC.

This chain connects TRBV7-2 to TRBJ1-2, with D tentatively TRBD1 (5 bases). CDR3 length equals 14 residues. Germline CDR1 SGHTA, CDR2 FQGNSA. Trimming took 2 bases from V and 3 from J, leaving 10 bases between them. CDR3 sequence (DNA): TGTGCCAGCAGCTTAACGGTGACAGACTATGGCTACACCTTC. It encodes CASSLTVTDYGYTF.

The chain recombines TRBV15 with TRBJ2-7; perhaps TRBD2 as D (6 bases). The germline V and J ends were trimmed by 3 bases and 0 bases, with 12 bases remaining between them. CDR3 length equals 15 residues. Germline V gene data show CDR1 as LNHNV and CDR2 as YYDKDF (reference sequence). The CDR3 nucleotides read TGTGCCACCAGCAGGGCGGGGTTTAGCTCCTACGAGCAGTACTTC. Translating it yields CATSRAGFSSYEQYF.

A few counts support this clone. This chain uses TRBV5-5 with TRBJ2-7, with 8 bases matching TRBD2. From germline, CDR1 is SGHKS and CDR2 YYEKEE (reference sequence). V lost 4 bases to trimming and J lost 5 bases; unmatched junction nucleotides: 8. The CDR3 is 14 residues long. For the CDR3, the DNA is TGTGCCAGCAGCCTCGGACTAGCATCCGACGAGCAGTACTTC. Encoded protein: CASSLGLASDEQYF.

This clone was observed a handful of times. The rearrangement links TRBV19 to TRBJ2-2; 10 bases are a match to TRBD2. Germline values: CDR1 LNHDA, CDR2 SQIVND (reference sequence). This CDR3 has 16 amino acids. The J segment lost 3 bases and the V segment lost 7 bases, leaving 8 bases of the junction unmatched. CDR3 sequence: CASIGELAGDTGELFF. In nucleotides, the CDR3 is TGTGCCAGTATCGGGGAGCTAGCGGGGGACACCGGGGAGCTGTTTTTT.

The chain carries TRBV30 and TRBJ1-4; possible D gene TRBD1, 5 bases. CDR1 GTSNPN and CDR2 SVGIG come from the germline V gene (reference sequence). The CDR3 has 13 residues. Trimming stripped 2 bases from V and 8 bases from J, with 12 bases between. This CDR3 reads CAWSKGWGEKLFF. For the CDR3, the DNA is TGTGCCTGGAGTAAGGGGTGGGGAGAAAAACTGTTTTTT.

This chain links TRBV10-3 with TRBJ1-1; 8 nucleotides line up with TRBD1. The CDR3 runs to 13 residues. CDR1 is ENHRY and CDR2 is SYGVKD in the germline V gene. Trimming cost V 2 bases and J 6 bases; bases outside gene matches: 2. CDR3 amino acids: CAISEQGAPEAFF. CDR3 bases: TGTGCCATCAGTGAGCAGGGGGCCCCTGAAGCTTTCTTT.

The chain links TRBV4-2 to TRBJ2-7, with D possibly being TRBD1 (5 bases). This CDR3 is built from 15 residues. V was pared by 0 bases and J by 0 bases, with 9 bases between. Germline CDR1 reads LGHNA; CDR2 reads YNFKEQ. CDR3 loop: CASSQEGHNSYEQYF. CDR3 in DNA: TGTGCCAGCAGCCAAGAAGGACACAACTCCTACGAGCAGTACTTC.

The CDR3 coding sequence is TGTGCCAGCAGTGACGGGACAGGGGGGAATTCACCCCTCCACTTT. Protein sequence: CASSDGTGGNSPLHF. V and J are TRBV6-1 and TRBJ1-6; 11 nucleotides match TRBD1. This CDR3 has 15 residues. With V trimmed by 3 bases and J by 7 bases, 2 bases remained unmatched. Germline V CDR1 and CDR2: MNHNS, SASEGT.

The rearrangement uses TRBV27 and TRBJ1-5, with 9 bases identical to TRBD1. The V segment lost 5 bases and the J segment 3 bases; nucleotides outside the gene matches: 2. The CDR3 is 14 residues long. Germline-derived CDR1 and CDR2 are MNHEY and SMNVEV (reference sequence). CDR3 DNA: TGTGCCAGCAGTCCACAGGGGGCCAATCAGCCCCAGCATTTT. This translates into CASSPQGANQPQHF.

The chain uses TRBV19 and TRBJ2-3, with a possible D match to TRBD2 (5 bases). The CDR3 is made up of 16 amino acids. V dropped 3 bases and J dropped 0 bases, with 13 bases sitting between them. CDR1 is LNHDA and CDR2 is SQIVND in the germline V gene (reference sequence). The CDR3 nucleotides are TGTGCCAGTAGTATCGGACTCAGGATAAGCACAGATACGCAGTATTTT. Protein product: CASSIGLRISTDTQYF.

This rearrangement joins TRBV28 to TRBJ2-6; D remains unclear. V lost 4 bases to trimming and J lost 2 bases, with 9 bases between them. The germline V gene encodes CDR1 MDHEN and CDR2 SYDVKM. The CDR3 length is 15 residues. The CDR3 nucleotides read TGTGCCAGCAGTTCCCACCCTACTGGGGCCAACGTCCTGACTTTC. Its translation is CASSSHPTGANVLTF.

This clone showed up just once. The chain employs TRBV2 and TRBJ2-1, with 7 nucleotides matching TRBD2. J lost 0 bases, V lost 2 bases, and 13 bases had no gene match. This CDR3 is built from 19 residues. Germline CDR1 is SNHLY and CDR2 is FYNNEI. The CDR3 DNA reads TGTGCCAGCAGTGAATGGGGCCCGCTAGCGGAAGTCTCCTACAATGAGCAGTTCTTC. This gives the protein CASSEWGPLAEVSYNEQFF. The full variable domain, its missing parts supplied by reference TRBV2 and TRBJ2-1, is EPEVTQTPSHQVTQMGQEVILRCVPISNHLYFYWYRQILGQKVEFLVSFYNNEISEKSEIFDDQFSVERPDGSNFTLKIRSTKLEDSAMYFCASSEWGPLAEVSYNEQFFGPGTRLTVL.

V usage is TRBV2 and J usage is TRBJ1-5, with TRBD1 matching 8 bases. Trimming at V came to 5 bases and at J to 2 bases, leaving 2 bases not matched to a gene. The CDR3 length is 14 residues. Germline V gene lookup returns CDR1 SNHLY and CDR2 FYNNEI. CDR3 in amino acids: CASSQQGGNQPQHF. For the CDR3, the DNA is TGTGCCAGCAGTCAACAGGGGGGCAATCAGCCCCAGCATTTT. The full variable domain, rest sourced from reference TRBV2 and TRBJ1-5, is EPEVTQTPSHQVTQMGQEVILRCVPISNHLYFYWYRQILGQKVEFLVSFYNNEISEKSEIFDDQFSVERPDGSNFTLKIRSTKLEDSAMYFCASSQQGGNQPQHFGDGTRLSIL.